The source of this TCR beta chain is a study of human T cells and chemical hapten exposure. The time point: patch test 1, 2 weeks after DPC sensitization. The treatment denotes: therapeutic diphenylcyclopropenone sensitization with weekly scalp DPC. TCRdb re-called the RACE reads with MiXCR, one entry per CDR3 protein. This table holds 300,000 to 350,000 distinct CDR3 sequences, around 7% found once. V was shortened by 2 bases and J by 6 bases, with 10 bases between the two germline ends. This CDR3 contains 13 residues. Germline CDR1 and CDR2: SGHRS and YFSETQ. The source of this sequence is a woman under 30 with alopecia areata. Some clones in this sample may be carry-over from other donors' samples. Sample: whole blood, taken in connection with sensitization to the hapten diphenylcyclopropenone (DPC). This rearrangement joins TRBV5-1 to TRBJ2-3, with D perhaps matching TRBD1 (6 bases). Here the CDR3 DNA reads TGCGCCAGCAGCTTCCCAGGGGTGGATACGCAGTATTTT. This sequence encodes CASSFPGVDTQYF.